Listed below are T cell receptor beta chains from one sample, sequenced in a study of long-term antiretroviral therapy in people with HIV. Only in-frame clones appear in the TCRdb table, and some are missing; sequencing was by immunoSEQ multiplex PCR. Of 45,000 to 50,000 clones detected, roughly 80% appear once; the ten largest clones hold roughly 3%. This sample comprised unsorted PBMCs, obtained 0.8 years after starting antiretroviral therapy. These receptors came from a woman in her late teens or twenties with HIV. The CDR3 runs from the conserved cysteine through the conserved F or W. The order of the fields is J gene, V gene, D gene, clone size, CDR3 protein, CDR3 DNA. The D gene is left open where the match is weak. Some rows mark clone size as missing; the rest say once, few, many or name a class of expanded clone.

TRBJ1-5 TRBV27 TRBD1 NA CASSLEGQSNQPQHF TGTGCCAGCAGTTTGGAGGGACAGTCAAATCAGCCCCAGCATTTT
TRBJ2-7 TRBV5-4 NA NA CASSRVGGAMSYEQYF TGTGCCAGCAGCCGGGTTGGGGGCGCGATGTCCTACGAGCAGTACTTC
TRBJ2-2 TRBV28 NA NA CASSPLGAGELFF TGTGCCAGCAGTCCGTTGGGTGCCGGGGAGCTGTTTTTT
TRBJ2-3 TRBV5-1 NA NA CASSVSTDTQYF TGCGCCAGCAGCGTAAGCACAGATACGCAGTATTTT
TRBJ2-1 TRBV27 NA NA CASSLIATQSYNEQFF TGTGCCAGCAGTTTAATAGCGACCCAATCCTACAATGAGCAGTTCTTC
TRBJ1-2 TRBV28 TRBD1 NA CASSLLTGNYGYTF TGTGCCAGCAGTTTATTGACAGGGAACTATGGCTACACCTTC
TRBJ2-7 TRBV14 NA NA CASSRPGYRASYEQYF TGTGCCAGCAGCCGACCAGGCTACAGGGCGTCCTACGAGCAGTACTTC
TRBJ2-1 TRBV12-5 TRBD2 NA CASGLGPGGSYNEQFF TGTGCTAGTGGTTTGGGCCCGGGGGGGTCGTACAATGAGCAGTTCTTC
TRBJ2-7 TRBV21-1 NA NA CASSSKGGQAYEQYF TGTGCCAGCAGCTCAAAGGGGGGGCAGGCCTACGAGCAGTACTTC
TRBJ2-3 TRBV18 NA NA CASSPEVRPADTQYF TGTGCCAGCTCACCTGAAGTGAGACCGGCAGATACGCAGTATTTT
TRBJ2-3 TRBV11-2 TRBD2 NA CASSSRTSGRGTDTQYF TGTGCCAGCAGCTCGCGGACTAGCGGGAGGGGGACAGATACGCAGTATTTT
TRBJ2-2 TRBV19 NA NA CASGQGSATGELFF TGTGCCAGTGGCCAGGGGTCTGCCACCGGGGAGCTGTTTTTT
TRBJ2-7 TRBV15 TRBD1 NA CATSNSFRDRGSYEQYF TGTGCCACCAGCAACTCTTTCCGGGACAGGGGTTCCTACGAGCAGTACTTC
TRBJ2-7 TRBV20-1 NA NA CSASYEQYF TGCAGTGCCAGTTACGAGCAGTACTTC
TRBJ2-7 TRBV23-1 NA NA CASSHPDITLTYEQYF TGCGCCAGCAGTCACCCGGACATAACTCTAACCTACGAGCAGTACTTC
TRBJ2-3 TRBV9 TRBD1 NA CASSGWDRGEDTQYF TGTGCCAGCAGCGGGTGGGACAGGGGCGAAGATACGCAGTATTTT
TRBJ2-2 TRBV6-1 NA NA CASSEFEVTGELFF TGTGCCAGCAGTGAATTTGAGGTCACCGGGGAGCTGTTTTTT
TRBJ2-7 TRBV18 NA NA CASSPTRLIYEQYF TGTGCCAGCTCACCAACGAGACTCATCTACGAGCAGTACTTC
TRBJ2-3 TRBV4-1 NA NA CASSPTSKPDTQYF TGCGCCAGCAGCCCGACCAGCAAACCAGATACGCAGTATTTT
TRBJ2-5 TRBV5-1 NA NA CASSLGLPGQETQYF TGCGCCAGCAGCCTAGGACTTCCCGGCCAAGAGACCCAGTACTTC
TRBJ2-3 TRBV5-4 NA NA CASSLDLATDTQYF TGTGCCAGCAGCTTGGATCTAGCAACAGATACGCAGTATTTT
TRBJ2-7 TRBV5-4 NA NA CASSLGYEQYF TGTGCCAGCAGCTTGGGCTACGAGCAGTACTTC
TRBJ2-1 TRBV19 NA once CASSIGGHEQFF TGTGCCAGTAGTATAGGCGGGCATGAGCAGTTCTTC
TRBJ2-1 TRBV6-5 TRBD2 NA CASRTSSGRAPEQFF TGTGCCAGCAGAACATCTAGCGGGAGGGCCCCTGAGCAGTTCTTC
TRBJ2-7 TRBV4-2 TRBD2 NA CASSQDGTSGYEQYF TGTGCCAGCAGCCAAGATGGAACTAGCGGCTACGAGCAGTACTTC
TRBJ1-1 TRBV6-6 NA NA CASSYGGGGGTEAFF TGTGCCAGCAGTTACGGGGGCGGAGGAGGCACTGAAGCTTTCTTT
TRBJ2-2 TRBV5-4 NA NA CASSLRGGSNTGELFF TGTGCCAGCAGCCTGAGAGGGGGTTCGAACACCGGGGAGCTGTTTTTT
TRBJ2-3 TRBV6-1 TRBD2 once CASSGLAGADTQYF TGTGCCAGCAGTGGACTAGCGGGAGCAGATACGCAGTATTTT
TRBJ2-7 TRBV27 NA NA CASSLSGSLYEQYF TGTGCCAGCAGTTTATCGGGCAGCCTCTACGAGCAGTACTTC
TRBJ2-1 TRBV29-1 NA once CSVELAPSSYNEQFF TGCAGCGTTGAATTAGCGCCAAGCTCCTACAATGAGCAGTTCTTC
TRBJ2-1 TRBV7-3 TRBD2 NA CASSSTSGYEQFF TGTGCCAGCAGCTCTACTAGCGGGTACGAGCAGTTCTTC
TRBJ2-5 TRBV12-5 NA NA CASAGAGTYQETQYF TGTGCTAGTGCCGGCGCGGGGACGTACCAAGAGACCCAGTACTTC
TRBJ2-7 TRBV9 TRBD1 few CASSVSGQGYEQYF TGTGCCAGCAGCGTGTCGGGACAGGGCTACGAGCAGTACTTC
TRBJ2-3 TRBV13 NA NA CASSSAGQLRTDTQYF TGTGCCAGCAGCTCCGCCGGACAGCTGCGCACAGATACGCAGTATTTT
TRBJ2-3 TRBV19 NA NA CASSIPRGDTDTQYF TGTGCCAGTAGTATACCCCGGGGTGACACAGATACGCAGTATTTT
TRBJ1-2 TRBV5-1 NA once CASSPDGGFKGYTF TGCGCCAGCAGCCCGGATGGCGGCTTTAAGGGCTACACCTTC
TRBJ2-7 TRBV6-5 NA NA CASRNRARLSYEQYF TGTGCCAGCAGGAACAGGGCGCGGTTGTCCTACGAGCAGTACTTC
TRBJ2-1 TRBV6-4 TRBD2 NA CASSLTSGATYEQFF TGTGCCAGCAGTCTAACTAGCGGCGCTACATATGAGCAGTTCTTC
TRBJ1-4 TRBV11-2 NA few CASSLAGEGEKLFF TGTGCCAGCAGCTTAGCCGGGGAAGGTGAAAAACTGTTTTTT
TRBJ2-6 TRBV19 NA NA CASSIFLDSGANVLTF TGTGCCAGTAGTATCTTTCTTGACTCTGGGGCCAACGTCCTGACTTTC
TRBJ2-2 TRBV6-4 NA NA CASSDRGGTGELFF TGTGCCAGCAGTGACAGGGGTGGGACCGGGGAGCTGTTTTTT
TRBJ2-5 TRBV6-6 TRBD2 NA CASSYPRAGVKETQYF TGTGCCAGCAGTTACCCTCGAGCGGGAGTCAAAGAGACCCAGTACTTC
TRBJ2-1 TRBV4-3 TRBD1 NA CASRDTGTEASYNEQFF TGCGCCAGCAGGGACACCGGGACAGAGGCTTCCTACAATGAGCAGTTCTTC
TRBJ2-1 TRBV7-2 NA once CASSFSSSSYNEQFF TGTGCCAGCAGCTTTAGCAGCTCCTCCTACAATGAGCAGTTCTTC